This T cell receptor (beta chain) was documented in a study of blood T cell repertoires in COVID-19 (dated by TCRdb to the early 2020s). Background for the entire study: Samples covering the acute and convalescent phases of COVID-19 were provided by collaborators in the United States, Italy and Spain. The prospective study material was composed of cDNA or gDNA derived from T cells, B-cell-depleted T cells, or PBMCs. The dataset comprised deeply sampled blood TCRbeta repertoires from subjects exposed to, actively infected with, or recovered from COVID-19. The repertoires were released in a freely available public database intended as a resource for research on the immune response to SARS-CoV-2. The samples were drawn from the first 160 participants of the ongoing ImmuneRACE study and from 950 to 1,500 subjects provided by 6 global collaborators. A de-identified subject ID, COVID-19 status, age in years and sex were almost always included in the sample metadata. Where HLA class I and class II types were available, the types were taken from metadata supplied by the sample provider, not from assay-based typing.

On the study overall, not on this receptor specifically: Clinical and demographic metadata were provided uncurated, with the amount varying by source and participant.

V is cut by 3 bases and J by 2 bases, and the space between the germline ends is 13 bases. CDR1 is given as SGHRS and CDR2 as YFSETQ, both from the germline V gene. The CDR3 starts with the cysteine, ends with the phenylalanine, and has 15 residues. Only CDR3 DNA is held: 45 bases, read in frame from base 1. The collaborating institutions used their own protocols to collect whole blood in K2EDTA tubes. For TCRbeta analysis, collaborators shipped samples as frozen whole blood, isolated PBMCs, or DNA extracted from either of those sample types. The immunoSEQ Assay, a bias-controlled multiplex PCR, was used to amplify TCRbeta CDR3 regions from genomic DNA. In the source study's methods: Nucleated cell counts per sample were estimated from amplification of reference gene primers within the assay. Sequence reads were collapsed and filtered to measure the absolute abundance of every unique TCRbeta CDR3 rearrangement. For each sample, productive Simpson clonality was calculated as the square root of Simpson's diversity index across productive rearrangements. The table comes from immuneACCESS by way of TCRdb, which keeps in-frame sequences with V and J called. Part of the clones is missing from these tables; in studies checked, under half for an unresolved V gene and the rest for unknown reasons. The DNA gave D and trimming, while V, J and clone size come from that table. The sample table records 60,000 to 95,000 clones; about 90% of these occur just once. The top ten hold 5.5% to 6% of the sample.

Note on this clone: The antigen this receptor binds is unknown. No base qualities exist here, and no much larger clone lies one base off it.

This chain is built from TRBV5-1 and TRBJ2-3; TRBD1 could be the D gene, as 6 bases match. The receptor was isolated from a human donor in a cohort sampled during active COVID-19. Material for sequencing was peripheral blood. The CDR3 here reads CASSSGHTSTDTQYF. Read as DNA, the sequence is TGCGCCAGCAGCTCGGGACACACGTCCACAGATACGCAGTATTTT.